Following are 32 T cell receptor beta chains from one sample sequenced in a study of cytomegalovirus exposure and HLA in healthy donors. In the PCR, 60 Vbeta and 13 Jbeta primers were used. This table comes from immunoSEQ multiplex PCR, and its TCRdb copy is limited to in-frame clones, with some not included. The table records over 200,000 clones, 65% to 75% of them present only once. Sequences were obtained from PBMCs. These TCRs come from a woman aged 30 to 39 in good health and CMV-seronegative.

The rearrangement uses TRBV5-1 and TRBJ1-1, with TRBD1 identical over 7 bases. This CDR3 contains 16 residues. Germline V CDR1 and CDR2: SGHRS, YFSETQ. After removal of 4 bases from V and 2 bases from J, the junction contained 11 bases not matched to a gene. The CDR3 is CASSPQGTDYNTEAFF. CDR3 DNA: TGCGCCAGCAGCCCTCAAGGGACAGATTATAACACTGAAGCTTTCTTT.

The CDR3: CASKEGTMDQPQHF. The CDR3 region has the DNA TGTGCCAGCAAGGAAGGGACAATGGATCAGCCCCAGCATTTT. The V and J genes are TRBV2 and TRBJ1-5, with D tentatively TRBD1 (6 bases). Trimming pared 7 bases from V and 5 bases from J, leaving 15 bases between. This CDR3 spans 14 amino acids. Germline values: CDR1 SNHLY, CDR2 FYNNEI.

This clone was counted between two and nine times. This chain connects TRBV5-6 to TRBJ1-2; a weak D match, TRBD1 (5 bases). The CDR3 runs to 13 residues. CDR1 is SGHDT and CDR2 is YYEEEE in the germline V gene. V lost 2 bases and J 4 bases, leaving 9 bases between the germline ends. The CDR3 sequence is CASSLGDSYGYTF. The CDR3 coding sequence is TGTGCCAGCAGCTTAGGGGATAGCTATGGCTACACCTTC.

The V and J genes are TRBV7-6 and TRBJ2-7; 12 bases are shared with TRBD2. Germline V gene lookup returns CDR1 SGHVS and CDR2 FNYEAQ. The CDR3 is 19 amino acids. Trimming took 0 bases from V and 6 from J; bases not matched to a gene: 15. CDR3: CASSLAGLAGGSVSGEQYF. The CDR3 nucleotides are TGTGCCAGCAGCTTAGCGGGGCTAGCGGGAGGGTCGGTGTCGGGCGAGCAGTACTTC. The full variable domain, rest sourced from reference TRBV7-6 and TRBJ2-7, is GAGVSQSPRYKVTKRGQDVALRCDPISGHVSLYWYRQALGQGPEFLTYFNYEAQQDKSGLPNDRFSAERPEGSISTLTIQRTEQRDSAMYRCASSLAGLAGGSVSGEQYFGPGTRLTVT.

The rearrangement links TRBV2 to TRBJ2-7, with unresolved D. V lost 5 bases and J lost 7, with 12 bases in between. In germline, CDR1 is SNHLY, CDR2 FYNNEI. The CDR3 spans 12 residues. This chain's CDR3 is CASSLLWREQYF. The CDR3 DNA reads as TGTGCCAGCAGTCTCCTTTGGCGGGAGCAGTACTTC.

Remarks on this clone: The sample holds other DNA sequences that translate to the same CDR3. The chain joins TRBV5-1 to TRBJ2-5; maybe TRBD1 (5 bases). The CDR3 runs to 15 residues. Germline V gives CDR1 SGHRS, CDR2 YFSETQ. Trimming shortened V by 0 bases and J by 5 bases, and 14 bases separated the two germline ends. CDR3 DNA: TGCGCCAGCAGCTTGGCCGGAACAGGTCGGGAGACCCAGTACTTC. As protein: CASSLAGTGRETQYF. The full variable domain, in which reference TRBV5-1 and TRBJ2-5 provide the parts outside the CDR3, is KAGVTQTPRYLIKTRGQQVTLSCSPISGHRSVSWYQQTPGQGLQFLFEYFSETQRNKGNFPGRFSGRQFSNSRSEMNVSTLELGDSALYLCASSLAGTGRETQYFGPGTRLLVL.

The V and J genes are TRBV27 and TRBJ2-7, with D perhaps matching TRBD1 (6 bases). The CDR3 has 15 amino acids. V shed 7 bases and J shed 3 bases, with 19 bases lying between them. Germline V gene data show CDR1 as MNHEY and CDR2 as SMNVEV (reference sequence). The CDR3 sequence is CASTPSGTPIYEQYF. The DNA of the CDR3 is TGTGCCAGCACCCCGTCCGGGACACCAATCTACGAGCAGTACTTC.

In its sample, this clone was seen once. CDR3 protein: CASSVDGYYEQYF. As DNA, the CDR3 is TGCGCCAGCAGCGTTGACGGGTACTACGAGCAGTACTTC. The V call is TRBV5-1, the J call TRBJ2-5; D gene unclear. The J call may be mistaken, given a closer DNA end match to TRBJ2-7. Germline CDR1 reads SGHRS; CDR2 reads YFSETQ. The CDR3 sequence is 13 residues long.

The chain carries TRBV11-2 and TRBJ2-5, with 12 bases identical to TRBD1. The CDR3 length is 17 residues. V lost 5 bases, J lost 5 bases, and 12 bases stayed unmatched. Germline V gene sequence: CDR1 SGHAT, CDR2 FQNNGV. CDR3 loop: CASSPGAGTGGAETQYF. The DNA for the CDR3 is TGTGCCAGCAGCCCAGGGGCCGGGACAGGGGGCGCGGAGACCCAGTACTTC.

The rearrangement joins TRBV7-9 to TRBJ2-1; D gene ambiguous. Germline V gene sequence: CDR1 SEHNR, CDR2 FQNEAQ (reference sequence). The V and J ends lost 2 bases and 0 bases respectively, with 8 bases between them. The CDR3 totals 15 residues. CDR3 coding DNA: TGTGCCAGCAGCTTAACGGAGAGCTCCTACAATGAGCAGTTCTTC. Translated: CASSLTESSYNEQFF.

V gene TRBV11-2 combines with J gene TRBJ1-2; no definite D call. Trimming took 7 bases from V and 4 from J, leaving 7 bases between them. This CDR3 comprises 11 residues. Per the germline V gene, CDR1 is SGHAT and CDR2 is FQNNGV. In DNA, the CDR3 is TGTGCCAGCACCTTCCTCTATGGCTACACCTTC. Translating gives CASTFLYGYTF.

This clone was counted a few times. The V call is TRBV7-2, the J call TRBJ1-1; TRBD1 aligns across 7 bases. The V segment lost 5 bases and the J segment 4 bases; nucleotides outside the gene matches: 10. Germline V gene sequence: CDR1 SGHTA, CDR2 FQGNSA. CDR3 length equals 15 residues. CDR3 protein: CASSDWPGGGTEAFF. The CDR3 DNA is TGTGCCAGCAGCGACTGGCCAGGGGGAGGCACTGAAGCTTTCTTT.

This clone has only a few counts. The chain uses TRBV5-4 and TRBJ2-5; D might be TRBD2 (7 bases). Trimming pared 4 bases from V and 4 bases from J, leaving 20 bases between. CDR1 and CDR2 (germline): SGHNT, YYREEE (reference sequence). The CDR3 has 16 amino acids. Here the CDR3 reads CASSLEEGGPGETQYF. In DNA, the CDR3 is TGTGCCAGCAGCCTAGAAGAGGGGGGGCCGGGAGAGACCCAGTACTTC.

This chain connects TRBV30 to TRBJ2-7; D may be TRBD2 (5 bases). The CDR3 totals 12 residues. V was shortened by 1 base and J by 3 bases, with 7 bases between the two germline ends. Per the germline V gene, CDR1 is GTSNPN and CDR2 is SVGIG (reference sequence). The CDR3, as DNA: TGTGCCTGGAGTGGACTAAACTACGAGCAGTACTTC. The encoded protein is CAWSGLNYEQYF.

On this clone: This CDR3 is also generated by other DNA sequences in the sample. V usage is TRBV30 and J usage is TRBJ1-2, with 8 bases lining up with TRBD1. CDR1 and CDR2 from the germline V gene are GTSNPN and SVGIG (reference sequence). The CDR3 contains 11 residues. V was clipped by 5 bases and J by 6 bases; unmatched bases: 2. CDR3 loop: CAWGQGDGYTF. The CDR3 DNA follows: TGTGCCTGGGGACAGGGTGATGGCTACACCTTC.

The chain links TRBV6-5 to TRBJ2-5, with 7 bases that match TRBD2. Germline V gives CDR1 MNHEY, CDR2 SVGAGI. Unmatched junction bases numbered 2, after V lost 2 bases and J lost 2 bases. The CDR3 covers 14 residues. CDR3 loop: CASSYGLEQETQYF. In DNA, the CDR3 is TGTGCCAGCAGTTACGGACTAGAGCAAGAGACCCAGTACTTC.

The chain employs TRBV4-2 and TRBJ2-1; 11 nucleotides agree with TRBD2. This CDR3 spans 16 amino acids. Germline CDR1 is LGHNA and CDR2 is YNFKEQ. Germline trimming cut 5 bases from V and 0 bases from J; bases unmatched to any gene: 3. This CDR3 is CASSLAGGGSYNEQFF. The CDR3 nucleotides read TGTGCCAGCAGCTTAGCGGGGGGGGGCTCCTACAATGAGCAGTTCTTC.

The chain recombines TRBV5-4 with TRBJ2-1; D ambiguous. Germline CDR1 reads SGHNT; CDR2 reads YYREEE (reference sequence). V was cut by 1 base and J by 9 bases, with 11 bases left in between. The CDR3 sequence is 13 residues long. This CDR3 reads CASSLRVLAEQFF. The CDR3 coding sequence is TGTGCCAGCAGCTTGCGGGTCTTGGCTGAGCAGTTCTTC.

This clone turned up a few times. The chain is built from TRBV5-1 and TRBJ2-7; 9 bases are shared with TRBD1. Trimming took 7 bases from V and 3 from J; bases not matched to a gene: 5. Per germline, CDR1 SGHRS and CDR2 YFSETQ. CDR3 length: 13 amino acids. Here the CDR3 DNA reads TGCGCCAGCTCGGGACAGGGAGACTACGAGCAGTACTTC. The encoded protein is CASSGQGDYEQYF.

The chain has TRBV10-3 and TRBJ1-2, with D possibly matching TRBD1 (5 bases). Germline CDR1 reads ENHRY; CDR2 reads SYGVKD. V was pared by 0 bases and J by 7 bases, with 15 bases between. CDR3 length equals 15 residues. CDR3: CAISESYGPQAGYTF. CDR3 coding DNA: TGTGCCATCAGTGAGTCGTACGGGCCACAGGCTGGCTACACCTTC.

Notes on this clone: The sample holds other DNA sequences that translate to the same CDR3. The V call is TRBV6-5, the J call TRBJ2-3, with a weak D call TRBD2 (6 bases). Trimming took 6 bases from V and 0 from J, leaving 13 bases between them. Germline V lookup: CDR1 MNHEY, CDR2 SVGAGI. The CDR3 loop spans 15 amino acids. CDR3 DNA: TGTGCCAGCAGCCCGCTAGCGTCTAGCACAGATACGCAGTATTTT. Translating gives CASSPLASSTDTQYF.

The gene calls are TRBV10-2 and TRBJ2-5, with TRBD1 identical over 10 bases. TRBJ2-7 matches the DNA end more closely, so the J call is doubtful. There are 13 residues in the CDR3. Germline lookup yields CDR1 WSHSY and CDR2 SAAADI. The CDR3 here is CASSGTGGYEQYF. CDR3 sequence (DNA): TGCGCCAGCAGTGGGACAGGGGGCTACGAGCAGTACTTC.

At least ten counts were recorded for this clone. The rearrangement links TRBV5-6 to TRBJ1-1; D is perhaps TRBD1 (5 bases). This CDR3 comprises 13 residues. The ends were cut back, 3 bases at V and 3 bases at J, with 9 bases in the middle. CDR1 is SGHDT, CDR2 YYEEEE, per germline. CDR3 nucleotide sequence: TGTGCCAGCAGCTGGGGGGGACACACTGAAGCTTTCTTT. This gives the protein CASSWGGHTEAFF.

This chain uses TRBV7-6 with TRBJ2-3, with D possibly TRBD2 on 6 matching bases. V dropped 4 bases and J dropped 2 bases, with 16 bases sitting between them. This CDR3 has 16 amino acids. CDR1 is SGHVS, CDR2 FNYEAQ, per germline. CDR3 nucleotide sequence: TGTGCCAGCAGCTCTCTGACTAGTTGGACCACAGATACGCAGTATTTT. It is translated as CASSSLTSWTTDTQYF.

The genes are TRBV29-1 and TRBJ2-7; D perhaps matches TRBD2 (8 bases). This CDR3 has 15 residues. CDR1 and CDR2 from the germline V gene are SQVTM and ANQGSEA. V was cut by 6 bases and J by 3 bases, with 21 bases left in between. CDR3 sequence: CSVVAGRGQGYEQYF. The DNA for the CDR3 is TGCAGCGTCGTTGCCGGGAGGGGGCAGGGCTACGAGCAGTACTTC.

V gene TRBV19 combines with J gene TRBJ2-7; D is ambiguous. This CDR3 comprises 13 residues. The germline CDR1 and CDR2 sequences are LNHDA and SQIVND (reference sequence). V was shortened by 3 bases and J by 2 bases, with 8 bases between the two germline ends. The CDR3 is CASSITPTYEQYF. Written as DNA, the CDR3 is TGTGCCAGTAGTATTACTCCGACCTACGAGCAGTACTTC. The full variable domain, rest sourced from reference TRBV19 and TRBJ2-7, is DGGITQSPKYLFRKEGQNVTLSCEQNLNHDAMYWYRQDPGQGLRLIYYSQIVNDFQKGDIAEGYSVSREKKESFPLTVTSAQKNPTAFYLCASSITPTYEQYFGPGTRLTVT.

This clone was picked up one time. This chain joins TRBV28 and TRBJ2-7; D is uncertain. V was shortened by 5 bases and J by 1 base, with 6 bases between the two germline ends. Germline V lookup: CDR1 MDHEN, CDR2 SYDVKM. The CDR3 length is 12 residues. The chain's CDR3 is CASSPQSYEQYF. In DNA, the CDR3 is TGTGCCAGCAGTCCCCAATCCTACGAGCAGTACTTC.

The chain couples TRBV6-6 to TRBJ2-7; D possibly corresponds to TRBD2 (6 bases). The CDR3 sequence is 14 residues long. The germline gives CDR1 MNHNY, CDR2 SVGAGI (reference sequence). V lost 2 bases and J 3 bases, leaving 11 bases between the germline ends. The CDR3 DNA sequence: TGTGCCAGCAGTTACGGTCTAGCGCTCTACGAGCAGTACTTC. The encoded protein is CASSYGLALYEQYF.

The V and J genes are TRBV6-4 and TRBJ2-1, with 11 bases fitting TRBD2. CDR1 is MRHNA and CDR2 is SNTAGT in the germline V gene. Losses at the gene ends were 6 bases for V and 9 bases for J; bases not matched to a gene: 7. The CDR3 is 14 residues long. The CDR3 sequence: CASRVLAGALEQFF. CDR3 DNA: TGTGCCAGCAGGGTACTAGCGGGAGCACTTGAGCAGTTCTTC.

This clone was observed a handful of times. The chain employs TRBV6-5 and TRBJ2-7, with TRBD1 as a possible D gene (5 bases). Germline V gene data show CDR1 as MNHEY and CDR2 as SVGAGI. V dropped 6 bases and J dropped 5 bases, with 17 bases sitting between them. The length of the CDR3 is 14 residues. CDR3 sequence (DNA): TGTGCCAGCAGCCTACCACAGGTCCATCACGAGCAGTACTTC. Translated, it gives CASSLPQVHHEQYF.

This chain links TRBV2 with TRBJ1-2, with D possibly TRBD1 on 6 matching bases. Germline V gene lookup returns CDR1 SNHLY and CDR2 FYNNEI. Trimming pared 4 bases from V and 1 base from J, leaving 19 bases between. The CDR3 spans 17 residues. DNA of the CDR3: TGTGCCAGCAGTGCACGACAGGTGCTCCCTGATAACTATGGCTACACCTTC. As protein: CASSARQVLPDNYGYTF. The full variable domain, with the rest looked up from reference TRBV2 and TRBJ1-2, is EPEVTQTPSHQVTQMGQEVILRCVPISNHLYFYWYRQILGQKVEFLVSFYNNEISEKSEIFDDQFSVERPDGSNFTLKIRSTKLEDSAMYFCASSARQVLPDNYGYTFGSGTRLTVV.

This chain links TRBV20-1 with TRBJ1-2, with no clear D. CDR1 and CDR2 from the germline V gene are DFQATT and SNEGSKA (reference sequence). The ends were cut back, 1 base at V and 12 bases at J, with 12 bases in the middle. The CDR3 totals 11 residues. The CDR3 coding sequence is TGCAGTGCTAGAGGCGGGGTAGAGCACACCTTC. This codes for CSARGGVEHTF.